Shown below are 20 T cell receptor beta chains from a single sample sequenced in a study of circulating tumor DNA in untreated peripheral T-cell lymphoma. TCRdb's table, derived via immunoSEQ multiplex PCR, lists solely in-frame clones and lacks some. Of approximately 300 clones in the sample, approximately 81% were seen once. Material for sequencing was cell-free DNA from blood serum. The source of these receptors is a human donor with peripheral T-cell lymphoma.

The chain employs TRBV6-5 and TRBJ1-2; D not certain. Trimming left V 6 bases short and J 8 bases short, with 16 bases between. The CDR3 has 13 amino acids. From germline, CDR1 is MNHEY and CDR2 SVGAGI. CDR3 in DNA: TGTGCCAGCAGCCAGACAAATTTGAAGGGCTACACCTTC. Translation: CASSQTNLKGYTF.

V usage is TRBV9 and J usage is TRBJ2-2; tentative D call: TRBD2 (7 bases). CDR3 length: 17 residues. The germline CDR1 and CDR2 sequences are SGDLS and YYNGEE. V lost 2 bases, J lost 4 bases, and 18 bases lay in between. The CDR3 spells CASSVRTGGSVTGELFF. In DNA, the CDR3 is TGTGCCAGCAGCGTCCGGACGGGGGGCTCTGTCACCGGGGAGCTGTTTTTT. Filled out from reference TRBV9 and TRBJ2-2, the complete variable domain reads DSGVTQTPKHLITATGQRVTLRCSPRSGDLSVYWYQQSLDQGLQFLIQYYNGEERAKGNILERFSAQQFPDLHSELNLSSLELGDSALYFCASSVRTGGSVTGELFFGEGSRLTVL.

This chain joins TRBV23-1 and TRBJ2-5, with D hard to call. TRBV23-1 is noted as an ORF with a role that remains uncertain. This CDR3 has 12 amino acids. V was clipped by 6 bases and J by 5 bases, with 10 bases between them. CDR3 sequence (DNA): TGCGCCAGCAGGCCCCAGAGGGAGACCCAGTACTTC. It codes for CASRPQRETQYF.

This chain connects TRBV30 to TRBJ2-1, with TRBD2 matching 8 bases. CDR1 and CDR2 from the germline V gene are GTSNPN and SVGIG (reference sequence). V was clipped by 5 bases and J by 2 bases; unmatched bases: 8. The CDR3 is made up of 15 amino acids. DNA of the CDR3: TGTGCCTGGGCCCTTAGCGGGATACCCTACAATGAGCAGTTCTTC. Residues: CAWALSGIPYNEQFF.

The chain combines TRBV7-9 with TRBJ1-2; maybe TRBD1 (5 bases). Germline CDR1 and CDR2: SEHNR and FQNEAQ (reference sequence). The V gene lost 5 bases and the J gene lost 3 bases, with 10 bases spanning the gap. The CDR3 spans 13 residues. The CDR3 bases are TGTGCCAGCAGCCTGGGGACGCACTATGGCTACACCTTC. This encodes CASSLGTHYGYTF.

J is TRBJ2-7 and V is TRBV18, with D hard to call. The germline gives CDR1 KGHSH, CDR2 LQKENI. The CDR3 consists of 13 residues. Between the trimmed V and J ends, which lost 9 bases and 0 bases, there was a span of 12 bases. As DNA, the CDR3 is TGTGCCAGTTCCCCCAGGAGCTCCTACGAGCAGTACTTC. The encoded protein is CASSPRSSYEQYF.

The CDR3 DNA sequence: TGTGCCAGCAGTGGGGGCGGACAGTCAGGAAGGACTGAAGCTTTCTTT. It is translated as CASSGGGQSGRTEAFF. The V gene is TRBV6-1, the J gene TRBJ1-1, with D perhaps TRBD1 (6 bases). The germline V gene encodes CDR1 MNHNS and CDR2 SASEGT. The CDR3 contains 16 residues. V was clipped by 4 bases and J by 5 bases, with 20 bases between them.

The chain carries TRBV19 and TRBJ1-5, with D hard to call. V was clipped by 1 base and J by 0 bases, with 19 bases between them. CDR3 length equals 19 residues. Germline V lookup: CDR1 LNHDA, CDR2 SQIVND (reference sequence). The CDR3: CASSIVRLTTTYSNQPQHF. In nucleotides, the CDR3 is TGTGCCAGTAGTATAGTCAGATTAACTACTACGTATAGCAATCAGCCCCAGCATTTT.

The rearrangement joins TRBV12-5 to TRBJ1-1; D remains unclear. V was trimmed by 7 bases and J by 1 base, leaving 7 bases between them. The CDR3 has 12 amino acids. CDR1 is LGHNT and CDR2 is FRNRAP in the germline V gene. The CDR3 is CASALGNTEAFF. The CDR3 DNA is TGTGCTAGTGCCCTGGGGAACACTGAAGCTTTCTTT.

This chain links TRBV20-1 with TRBJ1-2, with D hard to call. V was shortened by 1 base and J by 8 bases, with 8 bases between the two germline ends. The CDR3 is 11 residues long. Germline V CDR1 and CDR2: DFQATT, SNEGSKA (reference sequence). CDR3 region: CSARVGLGYTF. The CDR3 DNA follows: TGCAGTGCTAGAGTAGGCCTCGGCTACACCTTC.

V gene TRBV30 combines with J gene TRBJ2-7; tentatively, D is TRBD1 or TRBD2 (5 bases each). V lost 4 bases and J lost 2, with 12 bases in between. Looked up from germline, CDR1 is GTSNPN and CDR2 is SVGIG (reference sequence). The CDR3 is made up of 13 amino acids. As DNA, the CDR3 is TGTGCCTGGATGAGGGGCCCCCCCTACGAGCAGTACTTC. This translates into CAWMRGPPYEQYF.

The sample holds a few counts of this clone. The chain joins TRBV30 to TRBJ1-3; possibly TRBD1 for D (5 bases). Per germline, CDR1 GTSNPN and CDR2 SVGIG (reference sequence). The CDR3 is made up of 13 amino acids. Trimming took off 4 bases at V and 0 bases at J, with 7 bases between the two ends. The CDR3 DNA reads as TGTGCCTGGACCGGGGCCTCTGGAAACACCATATATTTT. This sequence encodes CAWTGASGNTIYF.

Only a few counts were recorded for this clone. The chain is built from TRBV6-5 and TRBJ1-1; TRBD1 is a possible D gene (6 bases). The V end lost 7 bases, the J end lost 10 bases, and 16 bases lay between the germline ends. CDR1 is MNHEY and CDR2 is SVGAGI in the germline V gene. This CDR3 comprises 12 residues. The CDR3: CASNNRAGGAFF. The CDR3 bases are TGTGCCAGCAATAACAGGGCGGGGGGAGCTTTCTTT.

This chain connects TRBV30 to TRBJ2-5; a weak D match, TRBD2 (5 bases). CDR1 and CDR2 (germline): GTSNPN, SVGIG (reference sequence). V dropped 0 bases and J dropped 1 base, with 15 bases sitting between them. The CDR3 totals 16 residues. This chain's CDR3 is CAWSVPTVEGQETQYF. In DNA form, the CDR3 reads TGTGCCTGGAGTGTACCAACGGTAGAGGGCCAAGAGACCCAGTACTTC.

This chain joins TRBV5-1 and TRBJ1-4; D call uncertain. CDR3 size: 13 residues. Per germline, CDR1 SGHRS and CDR2 YFSETQ. The germline V and J ends were trimmed by 7 bases and 8 bases, with 15 bases remaining between them. This chain's CDR3 is CASRDPPGEKLFF. The CDR3, as DNA: TGCGCCAGCCGCGACCCTCCGGGCGAAAAACTGTTTTTT.

The chain carries TRBV29-1 and TRBJ2-7, with D uncertain. V lost 7 bases to trimming and J lost 6 bases, with 16 bases between them. Germline-derived CDR1 and CDR2 are SQVTM and ANQGSEA. The CDR3 runs 12 residues. CDR3 in DNA: TGCAGCGCTAGGACGGCCCGTCTCGAGCAGTACTTC. Residues: CSARTARLEQYF.

In its sample, this clone was seen once. The CDR3 DNA is TGTGCCAGCAGCGAATTTGACGGGACTTACGAGCAGTACTTC. It encodes CASSEFDGTYEQYF. The V call is TRBV27, the J call TRBJ2-7; TRBD2 might be the D (6 bases). V was trimmed by 6 bases and J by 4 bases, leaving 16 bases between them. CDR1 is MNHEY, CDR2 SMNVEV, per germline (reference sequence). CDR3 length equals 14 residues.

The chain uses TRBV4-1 and TRBJ1-1, with 8 positions matching TRBD1. Per germline, CDR1 MGHRA and CDR2 YSYEKL. Trimming removed 5 bases from V and 1 base from J; junction bases left unmatched: 3. The CDR3 covers 14 residues. The CDR3 spells CASSKGQGNTEAFF. The CDR3, as DNA: TGCGCCAGCAGCAAAGGACAGGGGAACACTGAAGCTTTCTTT.

J is TRBJ2-7 and V is TRBV18, with 8 bases identical to TRBD2. Losses at the gene ends were 8 bases for V and 5 bases for J; bases not matched to a gene: 2. The germline gives CDR1 KGHSH, CDR2 LQKENI. This CDR3 comprises 11 residues. The CDR3 coding sequence is TGTGCCAGCCCGGGGGGGAACGAGCAGTACTTC. It yields the protein CASPGGNEQYF.

The V gene is TRBV4-2, the J gene TRBJ2-7; maybe TRBD2 (5 bases). Germline-derived CDR1 and CDR2 are LGHNA and YNFKEQ. The CDR3 has 17 amino acids. The V end was cut by 3 bases, the J end by 2 bases, with 20 bases between. This chain's CDR3 is CASSQPASTDPTYEQYF. In DNA, the CDR3 is TGTGCCAGCAGCCAGCCGGCTAGCACTGACCCAACCTACGAGCAGTACTTC.